This T cell receptor (beta chain) stems from a study of T cell repertoires in cytomegalovirus infection. The overall study: Public TCR beta signatures indicated both CMV infection and matching HLA type.

This clonotype was counted many times. In TCRdb, the reads were re-called with MiXCR into one record per CDR3 protein. The data hold 500,000 to 600,000 distinct CDR3 sequences, with approximately 15% observed a single time. The CDR3 consists of 14 residues. The V gene lost 5 bases and the J gene lost 8 bases, with 15 bases spanning the gap. The receptor was isolated from a human donor in good health (CMV status not recorded). Some clones in this sample may be carry-over from other donors' samples. Material for sequencing was CD8+ T cells from PBMCs. The chain couples TRBV12-3 or TRBV12-4 to TRBJ1-4, with D possibly matching TRBD1 (6 bases). Written as DNA, the CDR3 is TGTGCCAGCAGTCCGGACAGAGATCCCGAAAAACTGTTTTTT. This codes for CASSPDRDPEKLFF.